This record concerns one T cell receptor beta chain sequence. Per the original data handling: Amplification of reference gene primers was used by the study to estimate nucleated cell counts. Clones were sequenced by immunoSEQ multiplex PCR, and TCRdb holds only the in-frame ones, with some missing. V, J and clone size are taken as reported in that table, and D and trimming were inferred from the DNA itself. The repertoire consists of more than 55,000 clones, with approximately 82% occurring once and the leading ten covering about a tenth. CDR1 and CDR2 (germline): GTSNPN, SVGIG (reference sequence). The CDR3 has 15 residues. V trimming: 2 bases; J trimming: 1 base; junction bases outside the gene matches: 4. These data belong to a study of blood T cell repertoires in COVID-19. Study as a whole: COVID-19 samples from acute and convalescent phases originated in the United States, Italy and Spain. The cDNA or gDNA used as material had been derived from T cells, B-cell-depleted T cells, or PBMCs.

The rearrangement links TRBV30 to TRBJ2-2, with 7 positions matching TRBD1. The receptor was derived from a woman older than 75 with acute or convalescent COVID-19. The sequenced sample was peripheral blood. DNA of the CDR3: TGTGCCTGGAGTTTAGGGGGCTGGAACACCGGGGAGCTGTTTTTT. This gives the protein CAWSLGGWNTGELFF.